The 26 T cell receptor beta chains below were found in one sample sequenced in a study of blood T cell repertoires in COVID-19. Here immunoSEQ multiplex PCR was the method, and the copy in TCRdb shows in-frame clones only, minus some. The sample holds roughly 200,000 clones, approximately 80% seen once. Sequenced: peripheral blood. Receptor source: a woman of 80 years or more with active or convalescent COVID-19.

The V and J genes are TRBV11-2 and TRBJ2-5; 8 positions match TRBD2. The germline V gene encodes CDR1 SGHAT and CDR2 FQNNGV. The V and J ends lost 5 bases and 4 bases, in that order; junction bases with no gene match: 9. There are 15 residues in the CDR3. In DNA form, the CDR3 reads TGTGCCAGCAGCCGCCGGGAGGGGTGGTTAGAGACCCAGTACTTC. Translated: CASSRREGWLETQYF. The whole variable domain, filled in from reference TRBV11-2 and TRBJ2-5, reads EAGVAQSPRYKIIEKRQSVAFWCNPISGHATLYWYQQILGQGPKLLIQFQNNGVVDDSQLPKDRFSAERLKGVDSTLKIQPAKLEDSAVYLCASSRREGWLETQYFGPGTRLLVL.

This clone was counted a single time. The chain combines TRBV3-1 (or the pseudogene TRBV3-2) with TRBJ2-1; 9 bases agree with TRBD2. The germline V gene encodes CDR1 LGHDT and CDR2 YNNKEL (reference sequence). There are 17 residues in the CDR3. V gave up 0 bases and J gave up 3 bases; unmatched junction bases: 6. CDR3 sequence reads: CASSQDRGGRDYNEQFF. In DNA form, the CDR3 reads TGTGCCAGCAGCCAAGATAGGGGCGGGAGGGACTACAATGAGCAGTTCTTC.

The genes are TRBV30 and TRBJ1-1; no definite D call. The CDR3 length is 10 residues. In germline, CDR1 is GTSNPN, CDR2 SVGIG (reference sequence). V shed 3 bases and J shed 11 bases, with 10 bases lying between them. The CDR3 coding sequence is TGTGCCTGGAGCACTCGGGAGGCTTTCTTT. Protein sequence: CAWSTREAFF.

This chain connects TRBV7-9 to TRBJ2-3; unclear D gene. The CDR3 runs to 12 residues. Between the trimmed V and J ends, which lost 3 bases and 6 bases, there was a span of 7 bases. From germline, CDR1 is SEHNR and CDR2 FQNEAQ (reference sequence). The CDR3 loop is CASSLVQDTQYF. The CDR3 DNA follows: TGTGCCAGCAGCTTGGTCCAGGATACGCAGTATTTT.

The chain joins TRBV5-4 to TRBJ1-2; TRBD1 aligns across 8 bases. J gave up 4 bases and V 3 bases, and 8 bases lay outside the gene matches. The CDR3 is 15 amino acids. Germline lookup yields CDR1 SGHNT and CDR2 YYREEE (reference sequence). The CDR3 sequence is CASSSGQGKFYGYTF. In DNA form, the CDR3 reads TGTGCCAGCAGCTCCGGACAGGGCAAATTCTATGGCTACACCTTC.

On this clone: This likely comes from a read error, as the CDR3 has no conserved phenylalanine or tryptophan at its end. The DNA is omitted, as the CDR3 cannot be located on it reliably, and the CDR3 follows TCRdb's listing. The V call is TRBV3-1 (or the pseudogene TRBV3-2), the J call TRBJ2-6; TRBD1 is taken as the D call from the table, unchecked against the DNA. Germline V gene data show CDR1 as LGHDT and CDR2 as YNNKEL (reference sequence). The CDR3 is made up of 12 amino acids, end residues included. The chain's CDR3 is CASSQGAGPHSL.

The CDR3 sequence is CASRRTRVRYGYTF. Written as DNA, the CDR3 is TGTGCCAGTAGGCGGACGCGGGTTAGGTATGGCTACACCTTC. This chain connects TRBV19 to TRBJ1-2; D is ambiguous. Trimming took 6 bases from V and 5 from J, leaving 16 bases between them. Germline loops: CDR1 LNHDA, CDR2 SQIVND (reference sequence). This CDR3 is 14 amino acids long.

The CDR3 bases are TGCGCCAGCAGCTTGGATCTAGCGGGGGGCTACGAGCAGTACTTC. This codes for CASSLDLAGGYEQYF. This chain connects TRBV5-1 to TRBJ2-7; 11 bases line up with TRBD2. V trimming: 0 bases; J trimming: 3 bases; junction bases outside the gene matches: 2. There are 15 residues in the CDR3. Germline lookup yields CDR1 SGHRS and CDR2 YFSETQ.

The chain carries TRBV15 and TRBJ2-5, with a possible D match to TRBD2 (5 bases). Germline loops: CDR1 LNHNV, CDR2 YYDKDF (reference sequence). The V and J ends lost 1 base and 5 bases respectively, with 8 bases between them. This CDR3 has 13 residues. CDR3 sequence (DNA): TGTGCCACCAGCAGAGGCGGCGGGGAGACCCAGTACTTC. The encoded protein is CATSRGGGETQYF.

This clone showed up just a few times. The V gene is TRBV2, the J gene TRBJ2-3; weak D call: TRBD1 (6 bases). V gave up 6 bases and J gave up 6 bases, with 13 bases separating them. From germline, CDR1 is SNHLY and CDR2 FYNNEI. The CDR3 runs 13 residues. CDR3 nucleotides: TGTGCCAGCAGACCCGACAGGAGGGATACGCAGTATTTT. It codes for CASRPDRRDTQYF.

CDR3 nucleotides: TGTGCCAGTCGAGATGGCTCTGGAAACACCATATATTTT. Amino acids: CASRDGSGNTIYF. The gene calls are TRBV6-5 and TRBJ1-3; D is unclear. Trimming removed 9 bases from V and 0 bases from J, with 9 bases in between. The CDR3 covers 13 residues. CDR1 is MNHEY, CDR2 SVGAGI, per germline.

This sequence joins TRBV5-4 and TRBJ2-1, with 13 nucleotides matching TRBD2. CDR3 size: 17 residues. CDR1 and CDR2 (germline): SGHNT, YYREEE (reference sequence). V shed 3 bases and J 6 bases; nucleotides not matched to a gene: 9. In DNA, the CDR3 is TGTGCCAGCAGCTCCCGACGGACTAGCGGGGGCTCCAATGAGCAGTTCTTC. This codes for CASSSRRTSGGSNEQFF.

The rearrangement links TRBV24-1 to TRBJ2-1; 10 nucleotides match TRBD1. The junction had 12 bases not matched to a gene; V was cut back by 4 bases and J by 10 bases. This CDR3 is 16 amino acids long. Per germline, CDR1 KGHDR and CDR2 SFDVKD. In nucleotides, the CDR3 is TGTGCCACCAGTGACCCCGGACAGGGGGGATTGGGAGAGCAGTTCTTC. Amino acid sequence: CATSDPGQGGLGEQFF.

V gene TRBV29-1 combines with J gene TRBJ2-1, with 7 bases that match TRBD2. Losses at the gene ends were 7 bases for V and 5 bases for J; bases not matched to a gene: 8. The germline V gene encodes CDR1 SQVTM and CDR2 ANQGSEA. CDR3 length: 13 amino acids. This chain's CDR3 is CSARRGDHNEQFF. CDR3 bases: TGCAGCGCCCGTCGGGGGGACCACAATGAGCAGTTCTTC.

V and J are TRBV19 and TRBJ1-6; 7 bases agree with TRBD1. Germline CDR1 and CDR2: LNHDA and SQIVND (reference sequence). The junction had 10 bases not matched to a gene; V was cut back by 7 bases and J by 10 bases. This CDR3 is 14 amino acids long. The CDR3 loop reads CASNTPGGWSPLHF. Written as DNA, the CDR3 is TGTGCCAGTAACACCCCAGGGGGTTGGTCACCCCTCCACTTT.

This chain connects TRBV9 to TRBJ2-5; the D gene is possibly TRBD2 (6 bases). The CDR3 totals 14 residues. Trimming took off 4 bases at V and 2 bases at J, with 12 bases between the two ends. In germline, CDR1 is SGDLS, CDR2 YYNGEE. CDR3 residues: CASSRGGLQETQYF. The CDR3, as DNA: TGTGCCAGCAGCCGAGGAGGGTTACAAGAGACCCAGTACTTC. Drawing the rest from reference TRBV9 and TRBJ2-5, the complete variable domain is DSGVTQTPKHLITATGQRVTLRCSPRSGDLSVYWYQQSLDQGLQFLIQYYNGEERAKGNILERFSAQQFPDLHSELNLSSLELGDSALYFCASSRGGLQETQYFGPGTRLLVL.

The V call is TRBV9, the J call TRBJ2-3, with 8 bases matching TRBD2. CDR3 length: 16 amino acids. The junction had 10 bases not matched to a gene; V was cut back by 0 bases and J by 7 bases. CDR1 and CDR2 from the germline V gene are SGDLS and YYNGEE. This chain's CDR3 is CASSVGASGGGNTQYF. The CDR3, as DNA: TGTGCCAGCAGCGTAGGGGCCAGCGGGGGAGGAAATACGCAGTATTTT.

The V gene is TRBV5-1, the J gene TRBJ2-3, with TRBD2 matching over 10 bases. With V trimmed by 2 bases and J by 3 bases, 12 bases remained unmatched. This CDR3 has 18 amino acids. Germline CDR1 SGHRS, CDR2 YFSETQ. CDR3 sequence reads: CASSFGGVSSGRTDTQYF. As DNA, the CDR3 is TGCGCCAGCAGCTTCGGTGGGGTTTCTAGCGGGAGAACAGATACGCAGTATTTT.

The V gene is TRBV18, the J gene TRBJ1-2; 7 nucleotides align to TRBD1. The CDR3 sequence is 16 residues long. The J segment lost 8 bases and the V segment lost 4 bases, leaving 16 bases of the junction unmatched. The germline V gene encodes CDR1 KGHSH and CDR2 LQKENI. The CDR3 DNA reads as TGTGCCAGCTCACTTTACAGGGGTCTCCCCTCCTGGGGCTACACCTTC. It specifies CASSLYRGLPSWGYTF.

This clone was recorded once. J is TRBJ2-3 and V is TRBV19; the D gene is possibly TRBD2 (6 bases). Germline CDR1 and CDR2: LNHDA and SQIVND (reference sequence). Trimming removed 6 bases at V and 3 bases at J, with 19 bases between. The length of the CDR3 is 16 residues. The CDR3 DNA reads TGTGCCAGTAGCCGCGCCGGGACTCGAGGGACAGATACGCAGTATTTT. This sequence encodes CASSRAGTRGTDTQYF.

This chain uses TRBV5-1 with TRBJ2-3, with 10 positions matching TRBD2. The V and J ends lost 4 bases and 4 bases, in that order; junction bases with no gene match: 9. This CDR3 comprises 16 residues. Germline V gene data show CDR1 as SGHRS and CDR2 as YFSETQ. DNA of the CDR3: TGCGCCAGCAGCCCCGGGGTAGCGGGAGGCCCAGATACGCAGTATTTT. Protein: CASSPGVAGGPDTQYF. The variable domain in full, with the rest retrieved from reference TRBV5-1 and TRBJ2-3, is KAGVTQTPRYLIKTRGQQVTLSCSPISGHRSVSWYQQTPGQGLQFLFEYFSETQRNKGNFPGRFSGRQFSNSRSEMNVSTLELGDSALYLCASSPGVAGGPDTQYFGPGTRLTVL.

This clone was detected only once. This sequence joins TRBV15 and TRBJ2-7; 7 bases align to TRBD1. From germline, CDR1 is LNHNV and CDR2 YYDKDF (reference sequence). Losses at the gene ends were 3 bases for V and 5 bases for J; bases not matched to a gene: 13. This CDR3 is built from 16 residues. The CDR3, as DNA: TGTGCCACCAGCAGGCGAATGCTACAGGGGCTCGACGAGCAGTACTTC. Amino acids: CATSRRMLQGLDEQYF.

V gene TRBV12-3 or TRBV12-4 combines with J gene TRBJ1-6, with D tentatively TRBD1 (5 bases). This CDR3 is built from 12 residues. The ends were cut back, 3 bases at V and 15 bases at J, with 12 bases in the middle. This chain's CDR3 is CASSFRGAVLHF. CDR3 nucleotides: TGTGCCAGCAGTTTTAGGGGTGCGGTCCTCCACTTT.

The chain carries TRBV6-5 and TRBJ1-5; the match to TRBD1 covers 8 bases. Germline V gene sequence: CDR1 MNHEY, CDR2 SVGAGI. V dropped 5 bases and J dropped 2; count of bases not matched to a gene: 5. The CDR3 runs 15 residues. The CDR3 nucleotides read TGTGCCAGCAGTAAGACAGGGGAAGGCAATCAGCCCCAGCATTTT. Amino acid sequence: CASSKTGEGNQPQHF.

The CDR3 reads CASSQDRAGNSPLHF. The CDR3 nucleotides read TGTGCCAGCAGCCAAGATAGGGCGGGTAATTCACCCCTCCACTTT. The chain uses TRBV14 and TRBJ1-6; D is ambiguous. The V gene's germline CDR1 is SGHDN and CDR2 FVKESK. Trimming stripped 0 bases from V and 6 bases from J, with 9 bases between. The CDR3 extends over 15 amino acids.

The gene calls are TRBV4-3 and TRBJ2-3; D may be TRBD1 (5 bases). This CDR3 spans 16 amino acids. The V end lost 0 bases, the J end lost 2 bases, and 12 bases lay between the germline ends. In germline, CDR1 is LGHNA, CDR2 YSLEER. Written as DNA, the CDR3 is TGCGCCAGCAGCCAAGATTACAGGCCCTCCACAGATACGCAGTATTTT. Translation gives CASSQDYRPSTDTQYF.